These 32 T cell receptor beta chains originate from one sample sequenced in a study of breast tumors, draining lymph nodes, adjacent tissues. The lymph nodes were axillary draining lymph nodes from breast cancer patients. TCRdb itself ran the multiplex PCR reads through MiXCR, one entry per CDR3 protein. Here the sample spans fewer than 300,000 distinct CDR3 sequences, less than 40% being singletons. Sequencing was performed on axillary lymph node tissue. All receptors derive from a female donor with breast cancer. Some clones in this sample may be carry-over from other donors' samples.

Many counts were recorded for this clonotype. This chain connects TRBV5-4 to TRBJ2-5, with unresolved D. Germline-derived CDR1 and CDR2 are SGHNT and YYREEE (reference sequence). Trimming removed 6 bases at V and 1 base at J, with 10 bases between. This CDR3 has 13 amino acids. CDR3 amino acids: CASTDGRQETQYF. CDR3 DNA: TGTGCCAGCACCGATGGGCGCCAAGAGACCCAGTACTTC.

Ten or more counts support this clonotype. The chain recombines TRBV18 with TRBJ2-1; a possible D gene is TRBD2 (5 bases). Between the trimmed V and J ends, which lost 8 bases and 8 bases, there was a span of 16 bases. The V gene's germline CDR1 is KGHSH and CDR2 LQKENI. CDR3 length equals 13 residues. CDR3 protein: CASTRDFGDEQFF. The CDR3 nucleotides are TGTGCCAGCACCCGGGATTTCGGGGATGAGCAGTTCTTC.

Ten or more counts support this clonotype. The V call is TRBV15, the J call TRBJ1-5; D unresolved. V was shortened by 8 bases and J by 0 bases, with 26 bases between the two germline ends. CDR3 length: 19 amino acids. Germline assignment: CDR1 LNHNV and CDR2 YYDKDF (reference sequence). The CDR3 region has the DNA TGTGCCACCCGGAGCAGGTTTGACTACATAGGATCTAGCAATCAGCCCCAGCATTTT. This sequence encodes CATRSRFDYIGSSNQPQHF. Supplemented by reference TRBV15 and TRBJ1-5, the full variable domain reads DAMVIQNPRYQVTQFGKPVTLSCSQTLNHNVMYWYQQKSSQAPKLLFHYYDKDFNNEADTPDNFQSRRPNTSFCFLDIRSPGLGDTAMYLCATRSRFDYIGSSNQPQHFGDGTRLSIL.

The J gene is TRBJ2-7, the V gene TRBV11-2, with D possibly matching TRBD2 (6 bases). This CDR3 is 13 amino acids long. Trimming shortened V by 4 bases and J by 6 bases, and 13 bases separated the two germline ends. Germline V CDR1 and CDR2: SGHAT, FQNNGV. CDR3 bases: TGTGCCAGCAGCTACACCGGGAGCCTCGAGCAGTACTTC. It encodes CASSYTGSLEQYF.

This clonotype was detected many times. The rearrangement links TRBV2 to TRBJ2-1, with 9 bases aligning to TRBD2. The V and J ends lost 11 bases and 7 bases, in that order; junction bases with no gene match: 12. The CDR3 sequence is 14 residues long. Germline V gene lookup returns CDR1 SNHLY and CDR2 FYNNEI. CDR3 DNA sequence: TGTGCCCTCGGAGTTAGCGGGGGATTTAATGAGCAGTTCTTC. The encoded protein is CALGVSGGFNEQFF. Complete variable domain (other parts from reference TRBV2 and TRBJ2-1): EPEVTQTPSHQVTQMGQEVILRCVPISNHLYFYWYRQILGQKVEFLVSFYNNEISEKSEIFDDQFSVERPDGSNFTLKIRSTKLEDSAMYFCALGVSGGFNEQFFGPGTRLTVL.

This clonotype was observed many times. CDR3 sequence: CSARDSRPGDILSYEQYF. CDR3 nucleotides: TGCAGTGCTAGAGATTCCAGGCCGGGGGACATACTCTCCTACGAGCAGTACTTC. V usage is TRBV20-1 and J usage is TRBJ2-7; the D gene could be TRBD1 or TRBD2 (6 bases each). Trimming took 0 bases from V and 0 from J, leaving 21 bases between them. This CDR3 region has 18 residues. Germline lookup yields CDR1 DFQATT and CDR2 SNEGSKA (reference sequence).

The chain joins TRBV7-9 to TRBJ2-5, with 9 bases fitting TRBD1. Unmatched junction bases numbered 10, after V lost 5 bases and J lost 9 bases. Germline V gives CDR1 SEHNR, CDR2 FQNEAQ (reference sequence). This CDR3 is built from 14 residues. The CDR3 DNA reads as TGTGCCAGCAGCCCCGGGACAGGGTATCAGCCCCAGTACTTC. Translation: CASSPGTGYQPQYF.

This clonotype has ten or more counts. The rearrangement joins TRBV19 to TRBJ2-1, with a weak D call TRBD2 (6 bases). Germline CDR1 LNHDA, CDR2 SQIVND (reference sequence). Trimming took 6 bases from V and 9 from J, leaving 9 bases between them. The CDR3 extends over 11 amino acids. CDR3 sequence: CASRRGTEQFF. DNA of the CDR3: TGTGCCAGTAGACGGGGGACTGAGCAGTTCTTC.

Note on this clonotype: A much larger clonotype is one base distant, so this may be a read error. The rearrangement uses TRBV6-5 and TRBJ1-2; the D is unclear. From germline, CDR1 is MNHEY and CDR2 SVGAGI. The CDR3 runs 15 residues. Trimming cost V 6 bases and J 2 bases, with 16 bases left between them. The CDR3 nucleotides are TGTGCCAGCAGCCATGTGGGCAGGCCGAACTATGGCTACACCTTC. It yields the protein CASSHVGRPNYGYTF.

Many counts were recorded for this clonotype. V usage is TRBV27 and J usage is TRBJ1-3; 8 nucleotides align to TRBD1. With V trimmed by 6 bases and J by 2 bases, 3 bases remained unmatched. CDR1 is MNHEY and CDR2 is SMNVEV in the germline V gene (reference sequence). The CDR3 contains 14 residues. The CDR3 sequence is CASSLRGPGNTIYF. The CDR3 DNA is TGTGCCAGCAGCCTCAGGGGGCCTGGAAACACCATATATTTT.

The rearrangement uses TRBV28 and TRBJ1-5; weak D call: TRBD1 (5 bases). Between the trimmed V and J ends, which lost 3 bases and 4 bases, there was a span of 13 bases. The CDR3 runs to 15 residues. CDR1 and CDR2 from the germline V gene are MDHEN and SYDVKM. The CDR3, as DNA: TGTGCCAGCAGTTTGCCCGGGGCAGCAAATCAGCCCCAGCATTTT. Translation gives CASSLPGAANQPQHF.

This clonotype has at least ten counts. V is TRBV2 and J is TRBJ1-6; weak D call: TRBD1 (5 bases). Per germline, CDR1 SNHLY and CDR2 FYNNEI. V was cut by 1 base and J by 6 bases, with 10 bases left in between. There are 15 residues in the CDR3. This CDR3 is CASSEVPGTNSPLHF. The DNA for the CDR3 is TGTGCCAGCAGTGAAGTTCCAGGGACTAATTCACCCCTCCACTTT. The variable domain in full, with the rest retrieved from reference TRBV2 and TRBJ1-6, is EPEVTQTPSHQVTQMGQEVILRCVPISNHLYFYWYRQILGQKVEFLVSFYNNEISEKSEIFDDQFSVERPDGSNFTLKIRSTKLEDSAMYFCASSEVPGTNSPLHFGNGTRLTVT.

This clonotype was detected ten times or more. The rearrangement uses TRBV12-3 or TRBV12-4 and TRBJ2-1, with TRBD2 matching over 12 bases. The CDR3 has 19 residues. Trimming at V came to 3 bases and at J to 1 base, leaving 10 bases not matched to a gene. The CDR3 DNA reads TGTGCCAGCAGTTTTCTCATGACTAGCGGGGGAAGGTCCTACAATGAGCAGTTCTTC. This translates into CASSFLMTSGGRSYNEQFF.

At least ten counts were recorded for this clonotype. The CDR3 here is CASSLSYYNEQFF. Here the CDR3 DNA reads TGTGCCAGCAGTTTATCGTACTACAATGAGCAGTTCTTC. This chain links TRBV27 with TRBJ2-1; D not resolved. Per the germline V gene, CDR1 is MNHEY and CDR2 is SMNVEV (reference sequence). V was trimmed by 0 bases and J by 3 bases, leaving 3 bases between them. The CDR3 extends over 13 amino acids.

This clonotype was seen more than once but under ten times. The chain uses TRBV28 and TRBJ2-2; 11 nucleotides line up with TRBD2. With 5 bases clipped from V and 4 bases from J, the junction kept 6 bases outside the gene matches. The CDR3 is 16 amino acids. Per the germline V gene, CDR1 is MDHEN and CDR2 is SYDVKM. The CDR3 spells CASSQGTSGLTGELFF. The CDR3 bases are TGTGCCAGCAGTCAGGGGACTAGCGGACTCACCGGGGAGCTGTTTTTT.

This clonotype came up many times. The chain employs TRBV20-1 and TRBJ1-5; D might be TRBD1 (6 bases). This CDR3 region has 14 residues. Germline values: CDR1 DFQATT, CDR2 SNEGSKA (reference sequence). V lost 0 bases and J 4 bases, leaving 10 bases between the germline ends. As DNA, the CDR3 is TGCAGTGCTAGAGACCCTCAGGGGAATCAGCCCCAGCATTTT. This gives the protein CSARDPQGNQPQHF.

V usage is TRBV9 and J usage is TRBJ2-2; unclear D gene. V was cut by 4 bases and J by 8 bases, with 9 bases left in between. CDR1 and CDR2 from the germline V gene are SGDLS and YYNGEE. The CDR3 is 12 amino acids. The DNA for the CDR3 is TGTGCCAGCAGCCCCTGGAAGGGGGAGCTGTTTTTT. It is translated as CASSPWKGELFF.

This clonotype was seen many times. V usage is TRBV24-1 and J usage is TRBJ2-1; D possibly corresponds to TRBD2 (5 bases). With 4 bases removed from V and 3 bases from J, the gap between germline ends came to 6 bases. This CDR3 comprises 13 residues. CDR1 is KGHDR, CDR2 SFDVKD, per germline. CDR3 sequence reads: CATSERGYNEQFF. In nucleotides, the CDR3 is TGTGCCACCAGTGAACGGGGCTACAATGAGCAGTTCTTC.

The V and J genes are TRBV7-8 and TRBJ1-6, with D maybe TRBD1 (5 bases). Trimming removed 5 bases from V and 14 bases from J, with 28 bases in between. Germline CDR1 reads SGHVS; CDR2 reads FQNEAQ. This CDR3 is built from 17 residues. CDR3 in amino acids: CASSLTSGAAEGLTLHF. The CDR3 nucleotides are TGTGCCAGCAGCCTAACTTCTGGGGCCGCCGAGGGGTTGACCCTCCACTTT.

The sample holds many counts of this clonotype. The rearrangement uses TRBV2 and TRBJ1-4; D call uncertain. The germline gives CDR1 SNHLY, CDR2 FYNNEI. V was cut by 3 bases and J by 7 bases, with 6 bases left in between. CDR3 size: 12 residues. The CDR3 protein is CASSEVVEKLFF. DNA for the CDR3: TGTGCCAGCAGTGAGGTGGTTGAAAAACTGTTTTTT.

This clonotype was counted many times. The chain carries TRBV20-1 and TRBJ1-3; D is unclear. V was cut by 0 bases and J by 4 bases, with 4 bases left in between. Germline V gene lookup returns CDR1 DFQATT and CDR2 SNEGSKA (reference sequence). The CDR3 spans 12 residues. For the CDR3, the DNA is TGCAGTGCTAGAGACAGAGGAAACACCATATATTTT. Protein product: CSARDRGNTIYF.

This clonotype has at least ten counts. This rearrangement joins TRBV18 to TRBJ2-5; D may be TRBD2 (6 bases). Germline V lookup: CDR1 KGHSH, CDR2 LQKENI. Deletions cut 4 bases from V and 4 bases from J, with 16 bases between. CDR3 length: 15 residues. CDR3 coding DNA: TGTGCCAGCTCACGCGAGATTAAGGGAGGAGAGACCCAGTACTTC. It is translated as CASSREIKGGETQYF.

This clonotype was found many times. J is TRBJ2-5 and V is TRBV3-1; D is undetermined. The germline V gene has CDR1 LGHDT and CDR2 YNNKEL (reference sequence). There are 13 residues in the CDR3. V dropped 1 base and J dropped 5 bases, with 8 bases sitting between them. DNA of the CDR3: TGTGCCAGCAGCCAAGGTTCGGGCGAGACCCAGTACTTC. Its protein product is CASSQGSGETQYF.

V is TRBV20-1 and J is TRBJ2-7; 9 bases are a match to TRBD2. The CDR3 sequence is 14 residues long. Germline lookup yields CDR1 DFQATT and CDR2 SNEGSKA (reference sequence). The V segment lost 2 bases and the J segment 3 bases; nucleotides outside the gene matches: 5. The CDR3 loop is CSARQPTSGYEQYF. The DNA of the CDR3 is TGCAGTGCTAGACAGCCGACTAGCGGCTACGAGCAGTACTTC.

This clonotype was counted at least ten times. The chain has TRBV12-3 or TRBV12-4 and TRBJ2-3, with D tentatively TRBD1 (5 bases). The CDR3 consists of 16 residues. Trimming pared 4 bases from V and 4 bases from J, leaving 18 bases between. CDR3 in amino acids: CASSSRTTEGSDTQYF. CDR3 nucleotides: TGTGCCAGCAGTTCCCGGACAACCGAAGGTTCAGATACGCAGTATTTT.

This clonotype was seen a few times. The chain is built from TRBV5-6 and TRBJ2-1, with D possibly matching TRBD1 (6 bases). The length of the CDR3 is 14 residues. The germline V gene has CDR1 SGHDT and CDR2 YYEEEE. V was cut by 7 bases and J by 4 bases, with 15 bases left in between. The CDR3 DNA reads TGTGCCAGCGGCTACGGGACACAATACAATGAGCAGTTCTTC. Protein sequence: CASGYGTQYNEQFF.

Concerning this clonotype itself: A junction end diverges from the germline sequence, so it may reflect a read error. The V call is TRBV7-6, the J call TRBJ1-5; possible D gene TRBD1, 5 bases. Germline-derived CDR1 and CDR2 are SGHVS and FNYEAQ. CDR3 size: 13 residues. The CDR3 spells CASSLAGEGYEHF. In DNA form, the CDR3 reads TGTGCCAGCAGCCTAGCGGGAGAGGGGTACGAGCATTTT.

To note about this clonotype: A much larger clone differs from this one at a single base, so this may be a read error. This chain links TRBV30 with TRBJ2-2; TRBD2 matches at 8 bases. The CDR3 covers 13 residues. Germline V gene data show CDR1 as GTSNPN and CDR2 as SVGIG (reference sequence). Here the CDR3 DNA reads TGTGCCTGGAGGCGACTAGCGACCGGGGGGCTGTTTTTT. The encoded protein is CAWRRLATGGLFF.

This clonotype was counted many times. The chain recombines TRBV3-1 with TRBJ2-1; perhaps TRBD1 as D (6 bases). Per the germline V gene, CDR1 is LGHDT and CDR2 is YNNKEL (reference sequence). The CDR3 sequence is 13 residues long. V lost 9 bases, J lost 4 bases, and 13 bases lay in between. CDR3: CASRGTVYNEQFF. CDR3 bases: TGTGCCAGTAGGGGGACGGTATACAATGAGCAGTTCTTC.

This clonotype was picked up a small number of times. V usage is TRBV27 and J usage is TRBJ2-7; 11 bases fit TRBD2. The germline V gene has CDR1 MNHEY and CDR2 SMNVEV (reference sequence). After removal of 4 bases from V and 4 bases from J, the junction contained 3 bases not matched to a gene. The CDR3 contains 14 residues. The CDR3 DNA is TGTGCCAGCAGTTCTGCTAGCGGGAGGTACGAGCAGTACTTC. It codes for CASSSASGRYEQYF.

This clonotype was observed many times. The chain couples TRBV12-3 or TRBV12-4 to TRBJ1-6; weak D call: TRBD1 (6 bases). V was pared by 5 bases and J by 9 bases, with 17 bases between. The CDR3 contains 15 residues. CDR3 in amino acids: CASSPRGTRGSPLHF. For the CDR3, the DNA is TGTGCCAGCAGTCCCCGGGGGACCAGGGGTTCACCCCTCCACTTT.

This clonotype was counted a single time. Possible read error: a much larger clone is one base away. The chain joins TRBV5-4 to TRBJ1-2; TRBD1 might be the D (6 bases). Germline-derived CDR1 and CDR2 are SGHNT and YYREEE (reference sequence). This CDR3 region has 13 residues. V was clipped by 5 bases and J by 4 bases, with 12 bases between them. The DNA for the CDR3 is TGTGCCAGCAGGGGGGGGGGCGCCTATGGCTACACCTTC. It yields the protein CASRGGGAYGYTF.